A single sample is the source of the 18 T cell receptor beta chains below, sequenced in a study of T-cell memory formation after mild COVID-19. MiXCR, run by TCRdb on the 5' RACE reads, gives a single entry per CDR3 protein. Of about 610,000 distinct CDR3 sequences listed, 15% to 20% are singletons. The sequencing input was PBMCs or a T cell subset sorted from them (not recorded which). These receptors all stem from an adult woman who had mild COVID-19 (a few samples of this study predate the infection). Cell type and time point are not known.

This clonotype was counted between two and nine times. The chain recombines TRBV7-9 with TRBJ2-7; perhaps TRBD1 as D (6 bases). Germline loops: CDR1 SEHNR, CDR2 FQNEAQ (reference sequence). This CDR3 region has 17 residues. Between the trimmed V and J ends, which lost 2 bases and 0 bases, there was a span of 17 bases. The CDR3 region is CASSLPVTGQSSYEQYF. CDR3 coding DNA: TGTGCCAGCAGCTTACCCGTTACAGGACAGAGCTCCTACGAGCAGTACTTC.

The table lists this clonotype with a few counts. CDR3 nucleotide sequence: TGTGCCAGCAGCCCTCCGGGGGGGGCAAACTATGGCTACACCTTC. This codes for CASSPPGGANYGYTF. The chain carries TRBV13 and TRBJ1-2, with D possibly TRBD1 on 6 matching bases. The V and J ends lost 5 bases and 2 bases respectively, with 15 bases between them. The CDR3 sequence is 15 residues long. Germline V gene lookup returns CDR1 PRHDT and CDR2 FYEKMQ (reference sequence).

This clonotype came up many times. J is TRBJ2-7 and V is TRBV3-1; D might be TRBD1 (6 bases). The CDR3 covers 17 residues. V was shortened by 1 base and J by 1 base, with 17 bases between the two germline ends. Per germline, CDR1 LGHDT and CDR2 YNNKEL (reference sequence). CDR3 nucleotides: TGTGCCAGCAGCCAAGGGGGACATCTCGTCCCATCCTACGAGCAGTACTTC. It codes for CASSQGGHLVPSYEQYF.

V and J are TRBV5-5 and TRBJ2-1, with 10 bases lining up with TRBD1. The CDR3 spans 17 residues. CDR1 is SGHKS and CDR2 is YYEKEE in the germline V gene (reference sequence). V dropped 2 bases and J dropped 2; count of bases not matched to a gene: 7. This CDR3 reads CASSFGSGTGAYNEQFF. As DNA, the CDR3 is TGTGCCAGCAGCTTTGGTTCCGGGACAGGGGCCTACAATGAGCAGTTCTTC.

This clonotype was seen only a few times. The chain recombines TRBV6-4 with TRBJ2-2, with TRBD2 matching over 7 bases. Germline assignment: CDR1 MRHNA and CDR2 SNTAGT. There are 14 residues in the CDR3. V was pared by 6 bases and J by 4 bases, with 5 bases of the junction left unmatched. In DNA form, the CDR3 reads TGTGCCAGCAGGCTGGGAGGGACCACCGGGGAGCTGTTTTTT. Protein sequence: CASRLGGTTGELFF.

The J gene is TRBJ2-7, the V gene TRBV4-2, with D maybe TRBD1 (6 bases). Trimming removed 3 bases at V and 0 bases at J, with 9 bases between. Germline V gene sequence: CDR1 LGHNA, CDR2 YNFKEQ. This CDR3 spans 14 amino acids. The CDR3 DNA follows: TGTGCCAGCAGCCAGACAGGCCCCTCCTACGAGCAGTACTTC. As protein: CASSQTGPSYEQYF.

The rearrangement links TRBV2 to TRBJ2-7; D remains unclear. CDR1 is SNHLY, CDR2 FYNNEI, per germline. V gave up 3 bases and J gave up 3 bases, with 15 bases separating them. This CDR3 has 15 amino acids. Here the CDR3 DNA reads TGTGCCAGCAGTGATGGTCAGATGGGGTTCTACGAGCAGTACTTC. Amino acids: CASSDGQMGFYEQYF.

This clonotype has a handful of counts. This chain joins TRBV12-3 or TRBV12-4 and TRBJ1-1; TRBD1 agrees at 11 bases. The CDR3 is made up of 16 amino acids. The J segment lost 1 base and the V segment lost 6 bases, leaving 7 bases of the junction unmatched. CDR3 DNA: TGTGCCAGCAGACCTGGACAGGGGGCGGGGAACACTGAAGCTTTCTTT. Its translation is CASRPGQGAGNTEAFF.

The V and J genes are TRBV19 and TRBJ2-7; 9 bases agree with TRBD2. J gave up 0 bases and V 5 bases, and 5 bases lay outside the gene matches. This CDR3 contains 15 residues. CDR1 is LNHDA, CDR2 SQIVND, per germline (reference sequence). The CDR3: CASSSLAGLSYEQYF. The CDR3 DNA reads TGTGCCAGTAGTTCACTAGCGGGCCTCTCCTACGAGCAGTACTTC.

This rearrangement joins TRBV4-1 to TRBJ1-5; no firm D call. The CDR3 runs to 15 residues. Deletions cut 1 base from V and 1 base from J, with 8 bases between. In germline, CDR1 is MGHRA, CDR2 YSYEKL. The CDR3 region is CASSQVRGSNQPQHF. Written as DNA, the CDR3 is TGCGCCAGCAGCCAAGTCCGGGGAAGCAATCAGCCCCAGCATTTT.

On this clonotype: A read error may produce the germline difference seen at one junction end. The rearrangement joins TRBV7-7 to TRBJ1-1, with unresolved D. This CDR3 has 19 residues. Germline V gene lookup returns CDR1 SSHAT and CDR2 FNYEAQ (reference sequence). In DNA, the CDR3 is TGTGCTAGCAGCTTATATATCGGGGTCGAGTCGGGGATGAACACTGAAGCTTTCTTT. It codes for CASSLYIGVESGMNTEAFF.

The chain links TRBV24-1 to TRBJ2-1; 10 bases line up with TRBD2. The germline V gene encodes CDR1 KGHDR and CDR2 SFDVKD. CDR3 length equals 15 residues. Trimming cost V 3 bases and J 12 bases; bases outside gene matches: 10. The CDR3 protein is CATSDRAGGHIGQFF. The DNA for the CDR3 is TGTGCCACCAGTGATCGAGCGGGAGGGCATATCGGGCAGTTCTTC.

In its sample, this clonotype was seen a few times. CDR3 nucleotide sequence: TGTGCCATCAAGGAGGAGAACTATGGCTACACCTTC. Protein product: CAIKEENYGYTF. The chain joins TRBV10-3 to TRBJ1-2, with D hard to call. The CDR3 covers 12 residues. V shed 7 bases and J shed 2 bases, with 8 bases lying between them. Germline values: CDR1 ENHRY, CDR2 SYGVKD.

This sequence joins TRBV5-1 and TRBJ1-5; maybe TRBD1 (5 bases). Germline-derived CDR1 and CDR2 are SGHRS and YFSETQ. The V and J ends lost 4 bases and 3 bases respectively, with 17 bases between them. The CDR3 is 16 residues long. The CDR3 spells CASSLGGGGINQPQHF. CDR3 coding DNA: TGCGCCAGCAGCCTTGGTGGGGGAGGGATCAATCAGCCCCAGCATTTT.

Only a few counts were recorded for this clonotype. The chain carries TRBV5-1 and TRBJ1-1; 8 positions agree with TRBD1. This CDR3 spans 15 amino acids. The junction had 9 bases not matched to a gene; V was cut back by 4 bases and J by 4 bases. Germline CDR1 SGHRS, CDR2 YFSETQ. CDR3 sequence (DNA): TGCGCCAGCAGCCAAAGACAGGGGAAGGTCACTGAAGCTTTCTTT. Protein: CASSQRQGKVTEAFF.

This rearrangement joins TRBV27 to TRBJ1-1, with TRBD1 as a possible D gene (6 bases). Germline lookup yields CDR1 MNHEY and CDR2 SMNVEV (reference sequence). This CDR3 contains 15 residues. The germline V and J ends were trimmed by 6 bases and 3 bases, with 17 bases remaining between them. CDR3 bases: TGTGCCAGCAGACGGACAGATCTAGGATACACTGAAGCTTTCTTT. It encodes CASRRTDLGYTEAFF.

This clonotype turned up a few times. The chain recombines TRBV20-1 with TRBJ1-5; D gene ambiguous. CDR1 and CDR2 from the germline V gene are DFQATT and SNEGSKA (reference sequence). V gave up 3 bases and J gave up 6 bases, with 15 bases separating them. This CDR3 is built from 14 residues. The CDR3 sequence is CSARVFLGGQPQHF. The DNA for the CDR3 is TGCAGTGCTAGGGTATTCCTAGGCGGTCAGCCCCAGCATTTT.

DNA for the CDR3: TGCAGCGTTGATCCCTCGGACGGCTACGAGCAGTACTTC. Translation gives CSVDPSDGYEQYF. This chain joins TRBV29-1 and TRBJ2-7, with no clear D. Germline loops: CDR1 SQVTM, CDR2 ANQGSEA. Trimming removed 3 bases at V and 3 bases at J, with 12 bases between. The CDR3 is 13 residues long.